A selection of T cell receptor beta chains follows, all from one sample in a study of beta chain features in type 1 diabetes. Only in-frame clones appear in the TCRdb table, and some are missing; sequencing was by immunoSEQ multiplex PCR. The sample carries approximately 260,000 clones, roughly a quarter recorded once. Sequenced material: naive CD4+ T cells from blood. All receptors come from a woman in her thirties with type 1 diabetes. Each CDR3 is given with its conserved first and last residue. D genes are given only for firm matches. Not every row has a clone size; where given, it reads once, few, many or a size class.

few TRBJ1-2 14 - TRBV30 TGTGCCTGGAGCCGTCTCCTATCTAACTATGGCTACACCTTC CAWSRLLSNYGYTF
- TRBJ2-1 14 - TRBV21-1 TGTGCCAGCAGCTCAATTACTGGGGGGAGGGCCAATTTCTTC CASSSITGGRANFF
- TRBJ2-1 14 - TRBV18 TGTGCCAGCTCACCCTGGGATGCAGCGGATGAGCAGTTCTTC CASSPWDAADEQFF
- TRBJ2-4 13 TRBD2 TRBV27 TGTGCCAGCAAGGGACTAGCGGGAGTCGCAAAGTACTTC CASKGLAGVAKYF
few TRBJ2-4 16 - TRBV19 TGTGCCAGTAGTATCTTGGGCAGGGATGATCGAAACATTCAGTACTTC CASSILGRDDRNIQYF
- TRBJ2-5 15 - TRBV7-9 TGTGCCAGCAGCTCCCTGGGGCAGTTCCAAGAGACCCAGTACTTC CASSSLGQFQETQYF
- TRBJ1-2 17 TRBD1 TRBV30 TGTGCCTGGAGCGTAAGAGGGACAGGGTTTACTAACTATGGCTACACCTTC CAWSVRGTGFTNYGYTF
- TRBJ2-2 14 - TRBV7-2 TGTGCCAGCAGCCCCGACAGGAACACCGGGGAGCTGTTTTTT CASSPDRNTGELFF
few TRBJ2-7 15 TRBD2 TRBV7-8 TGTGCCAGCAGCACCCCCGGGACTAGCGTTAACGAGCAGTACTTC CASSTPGTSVNEQYF
- TRBJ1-5 14 - TRBV5-1 TGCGCCAGCAGCTTGGGGGCCGGCAATCAGCCCCAGCATTTT CASSLGAGNQPQHF
few TRBJ2-1 16 TRBD2 TRBV5-1 TGCGCCAGCAGCTTGGCCGGACTAGCGGGAGCAAGTGAGCAGTTCTTC CASSLAGLAGASEQFF
few TRBJ2-3 15 TRBD2 TRBV30 TGTGCCTGGAGTCGTCGCGGGAGGGCTGTAGATACGCAGTATTTT CAWSRRGRAVDTQYF
few TRBJ2-3 15 - TRBV7-2 TGTGCCAGCAGCACTCCGGGACACCCCACAGATACGCAGTATTTT CASSTPGHPTDTQYF
- TRBJ2-3 13 TRBD1 TRBV19 TGTGCCAGTAGGGACAGGGCCACAGATACGCAGTATTTT CASRDRATDTQYF
- TRBJ2-1 16 TRBD2 TRBV5-1 TGCGCCAGCAGCCCCGGCAGCCTAGCGGGAACCAATGAGCAGTTCTTC CASSPGSLAGTNEQFF
- TRBJ2-4 15 TRBD2 TRBV4-1 TGCGCCAGCAGCCAGGACTGGGACTACTTAAACATTCAGTACTTC CASSQDWDYLNIQYF
- TRBJ2-1 15 - TRBV7-3 TGTGCCAGCAGCTTACTTAAGAGCTCCTACAATGAGCAGTTCTTC CASSLLKSSYNEQFF
once TRBJ1-2 14 - TRBV19 TGTGCCAGTAGTATTAGACAGCCAGAACGTGGCTACACCTTC CASSIRQPERGYTF
- TRBJ2-5 15 - TRBV4-1 TGCGCCAGCAGCCAAGTTGGGACAACAACAGAGACCCAGTACTTC CASSQVGTTTETQYF
- TRBJ2-6 15 - TRBV30 TGTGCCTGGAGTAGCCAGGGTTCTGGGGCCAACGTCCTGACTTTC CAWSSQGSGANVLTF
- TRBJ2-1 16 TRBD2 TRBV15 TGTGCCACCAGCAGCGATAGCGGGAGTAGCTACAATGAGCAGTTCTTC CATSSDSGSSYNEQFF
few TRBJ2-1 13 - TRBV6-1 TGTGCCAGCAGACCGGACAGTTACAATGAGCAGTTCTTC CASRPDSYNEQFF
few TRBJ2-7 15 - TRBV23-1 TGCGCCAGCAGTCCTCGCAGCAGTTCAGGGTGGGAGCAGTACTTC CASSPRSSSGWEQYF
few TRBJ2-3 13 - TRBV7-3 TGTGCCAGCAGCTCGGACCAGGGGTTTGCGCAGTATTTT CASSSDQGFAQYF
- TRBJ2-1 13 - TRBV6-5 TGTGCCAGCAGCCCGCCAGGGAGGCGTGAGCAGTTCTTC CASSPPGRREQFF
- TRBJ1-1 14 - TRBV27 TGTGCCAGCTCCCTTGCGGGCGTGAACACTGAAGCTTTCTTT CASSLAGVNTEAFF
few TRBJ2-5 14 - TRBV6-5 TGTGCCAGCAGTTACTCGCTTAGGGGGGAGACCCAGTACTTC CASSYSLRGETQYF
- TRBJ2-7 16 TRBD2 TRBV4-2 TGTGCCAGCAGCCAGTTACTAGCGGGAGGGCCCTACGAGCAGTACTTC CASSQLLAGGPYEQYF
few TRBJ2-3 16 TRBD2 TRBV4-1 TGCGCCAGCAGCCAAGGGAGCGGGACCTTCACAGATACGCAGTATTTT CASSQGSGTFTDTQYF
- TRBJ1-2 12 - TRBV30 TGTGCCTGGAGTGTTGGCGGCTATGGCTACACCTTC CAWSVGGYGYTF
- TRBJ2-7 19 TRBD2 TRBV29-1 TGCAGCGTTGGCCTACCGAAGGCAGTAGCGGGAGGTAGTGTAAACGAGCAGTACTTC CSVGLPKAVAGGSVNEQYF
- TRBJ1-1 13 TRBD1 TRBV19 TGTGCCAGTATCCACAGGGGATGGACTGAAGCTTTCTTT CASIHRGWTEAFF
- TRBJ2-1 16 - TRBV18 TGTGCCAGCTCACCACCTCGCCAGGGTTTCTACAATGAGCAGTTCTTC CASSPPRQGFYNEQFF
few TRBJ2-2 12 - TRBV30 TGTGCCTGGAGGGGGAGACCCGGGGAGCTGTTTTTT CAWRGRPGELFF
- TRBJ2-5 13 - TRBV28 TGTGCCAGCAGGGACAGTTTAGGAGAGACCCAGTACTTC CASRDSLGETQYF